A single sample gave rise to the 20 T cell receptor beta chains below, sequenced in a study of spatial heterogeneity in lung cancer. Time point: sample taken at primary tumor resection. TCRdb fed the 5' RACE reads into MiXCR, producing one record per CDR3 protein. Found here are tens of thousands of distinct CDR3 sequences, roughly 13% of them singletons; the top ten hold 55% to 70%. Specimen: PBMCs, collected at surgery. These receptors all stem from a male donor with early-stage non-small cell lung cancer.

This clonotype turned up a few times. In DNA form, the CDR3 reads TGCAGCGGGGGCATGGGCGGTTCGGGTTTCTTC. This gives the protein CSGGMGGSGFF. V and J are TRBV29-1 and TRBJ2-1; TRBD1 is a possible D gene (5 bases). Trimming removed 7 bases at V and 16 bases at J, with 20 bases between. The CDR3 runs to 11 residues. Per the germline V gene, CDR1 is SQVTM and CDR2 is ANQGSEA.

The chain has TRBV5-1 and TRBJ2-5; D remains ambiguous. The CDR3 covers 13 residues. Germline V gives CDR1 SGHRS, CDR2 YFSETQ. V was trimmed by 4 bases and J by 6 bases, leaving 13 bases between them. CDR3 DNA sequence: TGCGCCAGCAGCCTTCGGATCGAACAGACCCAGTACTTC. It is translated as CASSLRIEQTQYF.

This clonotype was recorded many times. This chain connects TRBV7-8 to TRBJ1-1, with D possibly matching TRBD1 (5 bases). The germline V and J ends were trimmed by 4 bases and 4 bases, with 13 bases remaining between them. The germline V gene has CDR1 SGHVS and CDR2 FQNEAQ. This CDR3 has 14 residues. The CDR3 bases are TGTGCCAGCAGCTGGACCAGGGTTGGCACTGAAGCTTTCTTT. This sequence encodes CASSWTRVGTEAFF.

This clonotype was picked up many times. The V call is TRBV29-1, the J call TRBJ2-2; the D is unclear. Germline values: CDR1 SQVTM, CDR2 ANQGSEA. The CDR3 spans 12 residues. V shed 4 bases and J shed 1 base, with 4 bases lying between them. CDR3 amino acids: CSVGQNTGELFF. CDR3 nucleotide sequence: TGCAGCGTTGGACAGAACACCGGGGAGCTGTTTTTT.

This chain uses TRBV5-1 with TRBJ2-5; no clear D gene. V was trimmed by 1 base and J by 1 base, leaving 11 bases between them. Germline-derived CDR1 and CDR2 are SGHRS and YFSETQ. This CDR3 contains 15 residues. The CDR3 region is CASSLSGQSQETQYF. The CDR3 DNA follows: TGCGCCAGCAGCTTGTCTGGCCAGTCCCAAGAGACCCAGTACTTC.

On this clonotype: A single base separates this from a much larger clone, so it may be a read error. The gene calls are TRBV6-5 and TRBJ2-7; D is tentatively TRBD1 or TRBD2 (5 bases each). V was trimmed by 6 bases and J by 7 bases, leaving 16 bases between them. The CDR3 covers 13 residues. The germline gives CDR1 MNHEY, CDR2 SVGAGI. The CDR3 loop is CASRGPGVDEQYF. CDR3 sequence (DNA): TGTGCCAGCAGGGGACCTGGGGTCGATGAGCAGTACTTC.

This clonotype was counted only a few times. J is TRBJ1-2 and V is TRBV28, with 7 bases identical to TRBD1. Germline V CDR1 and CDR2: MDHEN, SYDVKM. This CDR3 region has 13 residues. CDR3 in amino acids: CGVGTVFNYGYTF. The DNA for the CDR3 is TGTGGGGTCGGGACAGTTTTTAACTATGGCTACACCTTC.

This clonotype has just one count. The genes are TRBV12-3 or TRBV12-4 and TRBJ2-1, with D unresolved. The CDR3 totals 12 residues. V was trimmed by 6 bases and J by 5 bases, leaving 8 bases between them. This chain's CDR3 is CASRNRDNEQFF. CDR3 coding DNA: TGTGCCAGCAGAAACAGAGACAATGAGCAGTTCTTC.

This clonotype was observed a few times. V is TRBV9 and J is TRBJ2-4; TRBD2 aligns across 9 bases. Germline V gene data show CDR1 as SGDLS and CDR2 as YYNGEE. This CDR3 region has 15 residues. The V segment lost 0 bases and the J segment 5 bases; nucleotides outside the gene matches: 3. The CDR3 region has the DNA TGTGCCAGCAGCGTAGAAGCGGGAGGCCAAAACATTCAGTACTTC. Its protein product is CASSVEAGGQNIQYF.

A few counts support this clonotype. The chain combines TRBV6-6 with TRBJ1-2; 8 nucleotides line up with TRBD1. The CDR3 sequence is 12 residues long. Germline trimming cut 7 bases from V and 8 bases from J; bases unmatched to any gene: 6. Per germline, CDR1 MNHNY and CDR2 SVGAGI (reference sequence). CDR3 region: CASTDRGNGYTF. In DNA, the CDR3 is TGTGCCAGCACCGACAGGGGAAACGGCTACACCTTC.

This clonotype came up many times. The chain is built from TRBV10-3 and TRBJ2-1; 7 bases agree with TRBD2. V shed 9 bases, J shed 3 bases, and the junction held 8 bases outside the gene matches. Germline lookup yields CDR1 ENHRY and CDR2 SYGVKD. The CDR3 covers 14 residues. DNA for the CDR3: TGTGCCATTTCCCCCCGGGGGGACTACAATGAGCAGTTCTTC. Protein product: CAISPRGDYNEQFF.

This clonotype was observed a handful of times. This rearrangement joins TRBV29-1 to TRBJ2-3, with 10 bases fitting TRBD2. The V gene's germline CDR1 is SQVTM and CDR2 ANQGSEA. Trimming removed 2 bases from V and 4 bases from J; junction bases left unmatched: 9. The CDR3 runs 16 residues. The CDR3 loop reads CSVEQPTSGNADTQYF. The CDR3, as DNA: TGCAGCGTTGAACAACCAACTAGCGGGAACGCAGATACGCAGTATTTT.

In this sample, this clonotype turned up a few times. The chain joins TRBV6-5 to TRBJ1-4; tentative D call: TRBD1 (6 bases). The CDR3 sequence is 15 residues long. Germline V gene sequence: CDR1 MNHEY, CDR2 SVGAGI. The V gene lost 2 bases and the J gene lost 3 bases, with 10 bases spanning the gap. CDR3 sequence (DNA): TGTGCCAGCAGTTACCGAGGACAGTCTAATGAAAAACTGTTTTTT. Translation: CASSYRGQSNEKLFF.

The chain has TRBV7-9 and TRBJ2-2; D unresolved. This CDR3 is built from 14 residues. Germline values: CDR1 SEHNR, CDR2 FQNEAQ (reference sequence). V lost 6 bases and J lost 2, with 10 bases in between. Here the CDR3 reads CASSQYSNTGELFF. CDR3 sequence (DNA): TGTGCCAGCAGTCAATACTCTAACACCGGGGAGCTGTTTTTT.

The chain recombines TRBV5-6 with TRBJ2-3; TRBD2 matches at 9 bases. Germline V gene sequence: CDR1 SGHDT, CDR2 YYEEEE. J lost 1 base, V lost 3 bases, and 9 bases had no gene match. The CDR3 is 17 residues long. DNA of the CDR3: TGTGCCAGCAGCTCCTGGGGTAGCGGGGGAGGCACAGATACGCAGTATTTT. Its protein product is CASSSWGSGGGTDTQYF.

This clonotype was seen only a few times. This chain links TRBV3-1 with TRBJ1-2, with D possibly TRBD1 on 5 matching bases. Germline V gene data show CDR1 as LGHDT and CDR2 as YNNKEL (reference sequence). V lost 0 bases, J lost 5 bases, and 7 bases lay in between. This CDR3 comprises 13 residues. The CDR3 DNA is TGTGCCAGCAGCCAAGATCAGGGTTATGGCTACACCTTC. Residues: CASSQDQGYGYTF. The whole variable domain, remainder taken from reference TRBV3-1 and TRBJ1-2, is DTAVSQTPKYLVTQMGNDKSIKCEQNLGHDTMYWYKQDSKKFLKIMFSYNNKELIINETVPNRFSPKSPDKAHLNLHINSLELGDSAVYFCASSQDQGYGYTFGSGTRLTVV.

This clonotype was seen only a few times. The chain has TRBV25-1 and TRBJ1-5; 8 bases agree with TRBD1. Germline-derived CDR1 and CDR2 are MGHDK and SYGVNS. The CDR3 has 14 amino acids. The V gene end was trimmed by 4 bases and the J gene end by 10 bases; junction bases not matched to a gene: 9. The CDR3 sequence: CASSGTGPWTPQHF. The CDR3 nucleotides are TGTGCCAGCAGTGGGACAGGGCCTTGGACTCCCCAGCATTTT.

The V call is TRBV7-6, the J call TRBJ2-7, with TRBD2 identical over 8 bases. Trimming took 5 bases from V and 0 from J; bases not matched to a gene: 3. The CDR3 is made up of 14 amino acids. Germline V gene data show CDR1 as SGHVS and CDR2 as FNYEAQ. CDR3 bases: TGTGCCAGCAGCCATAGCGGGACCTCCTACGAGCAGTACTTC. Protein product: CASSHSGTSYEQYF.

This clonotype has more than one count but fewer than ten. The rearrangement links TRBV11-1 to TRBJ2-5; TRBD1 is a possible D gene (6 bases). Trimming removed 5 bases at V and 2 bases at J, with 15 bases between. Looked up from germline, CDR1 is SGHAT and CDR2 is FQDESV (reference sequence). CDR3 length equals 15 residues. Here the CDR3 DNA reads TGTGCCAGCAGCCTAGGACAGTCCGGACAAGAGACCCAGTACTTC. This codes for CASSLGQSGQETQYF.

This clonotype was seen many times. The rearrangement uses TRBV7-9 and TRBJ1-4, with D perhaps matching TRBD1 (5 bases). This CDR3 spans 14 amino acids. CDR1 is SEHNR, CDR2 FQNEAQ, per germline (reference sequence). The germline V and J ends were trimmed by 5 bases and 5 bases, with 12 bases remaining between them. CDR3 DNA: TGTGCCAGCAGCCAGGGCCTTTCAAATGAAAAACTGTTTTTT. It is translated as CASSQGLSNEKLFF.